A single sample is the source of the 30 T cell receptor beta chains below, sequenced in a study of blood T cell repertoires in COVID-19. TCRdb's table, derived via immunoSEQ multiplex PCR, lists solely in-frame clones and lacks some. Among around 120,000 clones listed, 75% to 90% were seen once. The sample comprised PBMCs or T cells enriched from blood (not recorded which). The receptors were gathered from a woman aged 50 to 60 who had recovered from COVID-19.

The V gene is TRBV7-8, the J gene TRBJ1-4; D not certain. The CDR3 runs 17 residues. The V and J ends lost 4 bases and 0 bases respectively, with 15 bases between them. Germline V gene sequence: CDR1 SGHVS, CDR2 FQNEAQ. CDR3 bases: TGTGCCAGCAGCTCCTCCTCAGACAAGCCAACTAATGAAAAACTGTTTTTT. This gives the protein CASSSSSDKPTNEKLFF.

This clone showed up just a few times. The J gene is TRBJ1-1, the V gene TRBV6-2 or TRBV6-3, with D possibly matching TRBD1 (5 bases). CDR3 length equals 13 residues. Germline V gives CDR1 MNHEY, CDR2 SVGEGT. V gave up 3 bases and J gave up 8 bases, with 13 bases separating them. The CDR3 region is CASSYFSRQEAFF. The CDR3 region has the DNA TGTGCCAGCAGTTATTTTAGTCGACAGGAAGCTTTCTTT.

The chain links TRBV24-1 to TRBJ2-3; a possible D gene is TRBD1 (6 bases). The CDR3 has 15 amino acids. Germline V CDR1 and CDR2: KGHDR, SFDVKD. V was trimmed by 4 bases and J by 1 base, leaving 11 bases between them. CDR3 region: CATSERQDGTDTQYF. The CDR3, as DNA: TGTGCCACCAGTGAACGACAGGATGGCACAGATACGCAGTATTTT.

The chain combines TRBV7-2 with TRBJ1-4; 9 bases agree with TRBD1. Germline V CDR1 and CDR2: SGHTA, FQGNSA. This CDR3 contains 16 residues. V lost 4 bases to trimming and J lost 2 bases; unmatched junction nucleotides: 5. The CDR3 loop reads CASSSQGAVTNEKLFF. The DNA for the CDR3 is TGTGCCAGCAGCTCACAGGGGGCGGTGACTAATGAAAAACTGTTTTTT. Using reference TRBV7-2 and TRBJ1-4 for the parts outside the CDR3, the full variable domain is GAGVSQSPSNKVTEKGKDVELRCDPISGHTALYWYRQSLGQGLEFLIYFQGNSAPDKSGLPSDRFSAERTGGSVSTLTIQRTQQEDSAVYLCASSSQGAVTNEKLFFGSGTQLSVL.

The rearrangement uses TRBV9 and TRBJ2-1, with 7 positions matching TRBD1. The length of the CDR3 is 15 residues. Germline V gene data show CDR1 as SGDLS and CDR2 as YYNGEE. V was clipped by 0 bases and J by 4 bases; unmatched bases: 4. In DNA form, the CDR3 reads TGTGCCAGCAGCGTAGATGACAGGGAATACAATGAGCAGTTCTTC. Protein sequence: CASSVDDREYNEQFF.

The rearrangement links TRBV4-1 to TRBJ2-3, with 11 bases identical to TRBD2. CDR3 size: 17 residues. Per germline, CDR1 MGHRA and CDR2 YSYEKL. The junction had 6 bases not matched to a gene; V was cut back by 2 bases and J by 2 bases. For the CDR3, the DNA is TGCGCCAGCAGCCAACCGACTAGCGGGGCCTCCACAGATACGCAGTATTTT. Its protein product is CASSQPTSGASTDTQYF.

As DNA, the CDR3 is TGCAGCGTTGAAGATTCAACTAGCGGGGGGGAGACCCAGTACTTC. Its protein is CSVEDSTSGGETQYF. The rearrangement joins TRBV29-1 to TRBJ2-5; 12 nucleotides match TRBD2. The V and J ends lost 0 bases and 5 bases, in that order; junction bases with no gene match: 4. Germline CDR1 reads SQVTM; CDR2 reads ANQGSEA. The CDR3 has 15 amino acids.

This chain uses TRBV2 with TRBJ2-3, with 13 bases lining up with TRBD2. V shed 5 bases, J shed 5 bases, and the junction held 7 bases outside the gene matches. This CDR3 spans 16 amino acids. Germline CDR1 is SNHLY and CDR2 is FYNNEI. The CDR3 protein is CASSQTRLAGGDTQYF. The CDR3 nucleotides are TGTGCCAGCAGTCAGACGAGACTAGCGGGGGGAGATACGCAGTATTTT.

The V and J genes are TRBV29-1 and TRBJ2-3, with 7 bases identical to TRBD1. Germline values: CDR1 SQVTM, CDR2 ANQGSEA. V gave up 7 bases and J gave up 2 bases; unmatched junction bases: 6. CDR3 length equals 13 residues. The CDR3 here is CSARDSYTDTQYF. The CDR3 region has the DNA TGCAGCGCCCGGGACAGCTACACAGATACGCAGTATTTT.

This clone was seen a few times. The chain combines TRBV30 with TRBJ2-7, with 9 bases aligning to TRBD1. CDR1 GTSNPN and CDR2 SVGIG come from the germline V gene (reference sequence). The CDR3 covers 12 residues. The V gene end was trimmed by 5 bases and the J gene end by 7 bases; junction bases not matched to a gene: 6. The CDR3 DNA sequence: TGTGCCTGGGACACAGGGGGCAGGGAGCAGTACTTC. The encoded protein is CAWDTGGREQYF.

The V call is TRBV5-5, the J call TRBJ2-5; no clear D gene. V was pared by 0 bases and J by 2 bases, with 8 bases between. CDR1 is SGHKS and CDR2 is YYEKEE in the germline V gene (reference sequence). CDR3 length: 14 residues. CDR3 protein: CASSLVLIQETQYF. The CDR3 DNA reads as TGTGCCAGCAGCTTGGTACTTATTCAAGAGACCCAGTACTTC.

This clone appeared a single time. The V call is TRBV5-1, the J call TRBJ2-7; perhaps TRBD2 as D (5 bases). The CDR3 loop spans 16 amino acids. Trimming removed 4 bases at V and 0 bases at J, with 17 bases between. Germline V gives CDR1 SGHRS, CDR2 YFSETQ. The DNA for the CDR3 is TGCGCCAGCAGCCAGGAGTCCGGGATTACCTCCTACGAGCAGTACTTC. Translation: CASSQESGITSYEQYF.

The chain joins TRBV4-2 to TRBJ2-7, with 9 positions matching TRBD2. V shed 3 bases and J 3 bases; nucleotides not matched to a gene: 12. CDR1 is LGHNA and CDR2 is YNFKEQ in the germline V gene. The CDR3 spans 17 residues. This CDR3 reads CASSQEVSSGAYYEQYF. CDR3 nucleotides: TGTGCCAGCAGCCAGGAAGTGTCTAGCGGGGCCTACTACGAGCAGTACTTC.

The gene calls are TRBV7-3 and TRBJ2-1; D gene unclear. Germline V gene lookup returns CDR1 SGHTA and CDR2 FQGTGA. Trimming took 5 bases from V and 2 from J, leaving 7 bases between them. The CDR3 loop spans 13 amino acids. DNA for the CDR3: TGTGCCAGCAGCCCAAATCCCTACAATGAGCAGTTCTTC. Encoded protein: CASSPNPYNEQFF.

The CDR3 region has the DNA TGTGCCAGCAGCTTAATTACTGGAGGTCAAGAGACCCAGTACTTC. Protein: CASSLITGGQETQYF. The chain has TRBV7-9 and TRBJ2-5; D might be TRBD2 (5 bases). The CDR3 contains 15 residues. Per the germline V gene, CDR1 is SEHNR and CDR2 is FQNEAQ (reference sequence). V was shortened by 2 bases and J by 2 bases, with 12 bases between the two germline ends.

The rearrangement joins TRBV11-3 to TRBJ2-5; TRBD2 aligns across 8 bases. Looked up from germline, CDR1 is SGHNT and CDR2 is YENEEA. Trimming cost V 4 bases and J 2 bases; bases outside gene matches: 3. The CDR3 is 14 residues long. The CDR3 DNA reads TGTGCCAGCAGCTCCCCGGGGGGGCAAGAGACCCAGTACTTC. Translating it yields CASSSPGGQETQYF.

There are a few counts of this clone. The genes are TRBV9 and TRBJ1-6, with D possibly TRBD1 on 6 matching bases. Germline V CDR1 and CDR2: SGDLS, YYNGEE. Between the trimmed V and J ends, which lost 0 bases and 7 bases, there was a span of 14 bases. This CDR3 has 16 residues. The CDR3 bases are TGTGCCAGCAGCGTAGATATGGGACAACGAAATTCACCCCTCCACTTT. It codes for CASSVDMGQRNSPLHF.

CDR3 in DNA: TGTGCCAGCAGCCAAGATGCAGTCGGACAGGGTTACTACGAGCAGTACTTC. Protein: CASSQDAVGQGYYEQYF. The chain has TRBV3-1 (or the pseudogene TRBV3-2) and TRBJ2-7; 8 bases match TRBD1. Germline CDR1 is LGHDT and CDR2 is YNNKEL (reference sequence). V shed 0 bases, J shed 3 bases, and the junction held 10 bases outside the gene matches. The length of the CDR3 is 17 residues.

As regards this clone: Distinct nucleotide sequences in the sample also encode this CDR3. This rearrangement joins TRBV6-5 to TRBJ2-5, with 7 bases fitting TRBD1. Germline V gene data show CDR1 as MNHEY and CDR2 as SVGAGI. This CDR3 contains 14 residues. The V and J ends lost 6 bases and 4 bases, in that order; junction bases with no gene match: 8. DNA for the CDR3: TGTGCCAGCAGCCGGACAGGCGGTGGAGAGACCCAGTACTTC. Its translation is CASSRTGGGETQYF.

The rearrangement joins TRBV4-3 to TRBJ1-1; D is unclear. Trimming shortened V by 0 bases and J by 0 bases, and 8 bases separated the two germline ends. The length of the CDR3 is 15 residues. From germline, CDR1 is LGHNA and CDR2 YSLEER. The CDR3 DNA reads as TGCGCCAGCAGCCAAGATAGAACGGTGAACACTGAAGCTTTCTTT. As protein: CASSQDRTVNTEAFF.

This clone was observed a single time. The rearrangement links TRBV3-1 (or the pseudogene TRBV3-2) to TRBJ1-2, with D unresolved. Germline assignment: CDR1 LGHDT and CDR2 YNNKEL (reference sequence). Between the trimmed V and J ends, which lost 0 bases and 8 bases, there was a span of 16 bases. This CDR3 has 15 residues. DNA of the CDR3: TGTGCCAGCAGCCAAGATGGGTCCAAGGGAGGCGGCTACACCTTC. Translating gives CASSQDGSKGGGYTF.

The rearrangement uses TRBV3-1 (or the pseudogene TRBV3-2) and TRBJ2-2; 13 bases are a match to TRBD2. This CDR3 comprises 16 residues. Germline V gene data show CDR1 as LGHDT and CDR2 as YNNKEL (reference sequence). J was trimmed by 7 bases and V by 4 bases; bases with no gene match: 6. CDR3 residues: CASSRTSGGAVGELFF. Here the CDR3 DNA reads TGTGCCAGCAGCCGCACTAGCGGGGGGGCTGTCGGGGAGCTGTTTTTT.

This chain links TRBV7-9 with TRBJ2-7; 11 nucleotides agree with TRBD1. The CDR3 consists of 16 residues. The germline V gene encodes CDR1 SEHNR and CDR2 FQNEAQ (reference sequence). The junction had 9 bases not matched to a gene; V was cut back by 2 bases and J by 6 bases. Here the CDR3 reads CASSLPIGQGALEQYF. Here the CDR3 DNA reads TGTGCCAGCAGCTTACCGATCGGACAGGGGGCTCTCGAGCAGTACTTC.

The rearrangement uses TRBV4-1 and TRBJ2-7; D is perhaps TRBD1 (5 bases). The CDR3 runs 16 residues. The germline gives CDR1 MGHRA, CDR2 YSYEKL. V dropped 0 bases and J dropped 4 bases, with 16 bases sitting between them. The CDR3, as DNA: TGCGCCAGCAGCCAAGAACAGGTCCCTCAGGCTTACGAGCAGTACTTC. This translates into CASSQEQVPQAYEQYF.

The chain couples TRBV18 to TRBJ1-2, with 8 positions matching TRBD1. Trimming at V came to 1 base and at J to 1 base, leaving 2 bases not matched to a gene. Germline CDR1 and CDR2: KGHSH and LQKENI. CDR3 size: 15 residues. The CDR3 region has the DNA TGTGCCAGCTCACCACGGGACAGGAGTAACTATGGCTACACCTTC. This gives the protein CASSPRDRSNYGYTF.

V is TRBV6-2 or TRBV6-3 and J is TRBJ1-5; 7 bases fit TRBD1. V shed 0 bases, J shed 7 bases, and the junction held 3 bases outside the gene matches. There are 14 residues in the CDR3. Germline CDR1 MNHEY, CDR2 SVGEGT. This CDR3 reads CASSYSGGVQPQHF. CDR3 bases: TGTGCCAGCAGTTACTCAGGGGGCGTCCAGCCCCAGCATTTT.

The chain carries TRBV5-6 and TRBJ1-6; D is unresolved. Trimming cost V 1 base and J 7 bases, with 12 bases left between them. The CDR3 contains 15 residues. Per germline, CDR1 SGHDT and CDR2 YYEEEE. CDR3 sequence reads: CASSLRRTLNSPLHF. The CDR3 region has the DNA TGTGCCAGCAGCTTGAGGAGGACCTTAAATTCACCCCTCCACTTT.

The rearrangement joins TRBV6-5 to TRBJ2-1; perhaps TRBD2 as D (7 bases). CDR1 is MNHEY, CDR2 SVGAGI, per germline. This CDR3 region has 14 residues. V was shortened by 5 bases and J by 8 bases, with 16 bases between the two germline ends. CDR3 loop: CASSTLGGLDEQFF. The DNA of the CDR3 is TGTGCCAGCAGTACCCTGGGGGGGCTGGATGAGCAGTTCTTC.

The CDR3 loop reads CASSSHGDTEAFF. The CDR3, as DNA: TGTGCCAGTTCAAGCCACGGGGACACTGAAGCTTTCTTT. This chain links TRBV9 with TRBJ1-1; D is unresolved. The germline V gene encodes CDR1 SGDLS and CDR2 YYNGEE. The CDR3 length is 13 residues. Trimming stripped 8 bases from V and 3 bases from J, with 14 bases between.

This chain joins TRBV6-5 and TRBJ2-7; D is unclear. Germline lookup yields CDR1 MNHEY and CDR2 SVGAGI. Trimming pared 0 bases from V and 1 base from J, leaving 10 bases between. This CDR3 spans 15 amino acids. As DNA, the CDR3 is TGTGCCAGCAGTTACTCTAGCCAACCGTCCTACGAGCAGTACTTC. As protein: CASSYSSQPSYEQYF.